This TCR beta chain originates from a study of regulatory T cells in long-lasting Graves disease. There are many counts of this clonotype. The V gene's germline CDR1 is SEHNR and CDR2 FQNEAQ (reference sequence). V trimming: 7 bases; J trimming: 5 bases; junction bases outside the gene matches: 16. The CDR3 is 17 residues long. With iRepertoire HTBI primers and Arm-PCR of CDR3 regions, TCR beta libraries were built. TCRdb processed the multiplex PCR reads anew with MiXCR; each CDR3 protein has one entry. This repertoire shows about 440,000 distinct CDR3 sequences, approximately 15% found once; its top ten account for 16%. Time point: newly diagnosed GD, antithyroid drugs for less than 3 months. The TCR library was made from RNA extracted from PBMCs. Nine milliliters of peripheral blood were taken and placed in EDTA tubes. The same sample was also studied in work on T cells in Graves' hyperthyroidism and ophthalmopathy. From that paper: Researchers found most expanded thyroid clonotypes above 0.001 in blood as well.

The sample here was peripheral blood mononuclear cells (PBMCs), taken at new diagnosis, from a patient treated with antithyroid drugs. The receptor's source is a woman aged 30 to 39 with Graves disease. This chain connects TRBV7-9 to TRBJ2-3; 9 bases line up with TRBD2. CDR3 sequence (DNA): TGTGCCAGCAACATCAAACCCCGCGGGAGGGACGTAGATACGCAGTATTTT. Translating gives CASNIKPRGRDVDTQYF.